This TCR beta chain is from a study of T cells in Graves' hyperthyroidism and ophthalmopathy. This clonotype has at least ten counts. Regions amplified from RNA transcripts were the TCR beta CDR3 regions. When the TCR CDR3 underwent first-round RT-PCR, the HTBI primer set was used. MiXCR, run by TCRdb on the multiplex PCR reads, gives a single entry per CDR3 protein. The sample has about 280,000 distinct CDR3 sequences, about 25% seen once; the top ten hold around 30%. The TCR sequence derives from a man aged 35-49 years with Graves' hyperthyroidism that later progressed to Graves' ophthalmopathy. The sequencing sample was made of blood.

CDR3 DNA sequence: TGTGCCAGTAGTAGCGGCAATCACCAAGAGACCCAGTACTTC. Its translation is CASSSGNHQETQYF. The chain uses TRBV19 and TRBJ2-5, with D hard to call. Trimming took 4 bases from V and 0 from J, leaving 9 bases between them. Per germline, CDR1 LNHDA and CDR2 SQIVND (reference sequence). This CDR3 spans 14 amino acids.